Following are 23 T cell receptor beta chains from one sample sequenced in a study of blood T cells in healthy people across ages. Primers used in a second PCR of about 6 to 11 cycles were a sample-barcoded 5' primer and a J-beta primer mix. TCRdb ran MiXCR on the 5' RACE reads and lists one entry per CDR3 protein. Of approximately 800,000 distinct CDR3 sequences in the sample, about 56% were seen once. The specimen was blood. All receptors derive from a man between 35 and 55 years old in good health.

The chain employs TRBV6-1 and TRBJ2-3; D unclear. The length of the CDR3 is 14 residues. Trimming shortened V by 4 bases and J by 3 bases, and 11 bases separated the two germline ends. Germline loops: CDR1 MNHNS, CDR2 SASEGT. This chain's CDR3 is CASSGTPETDTQYF. In DNA, the CDR3 is TGTGCCAGCAGTGGCACGCCGGAAACAGATACGCAGTATTTT.

In this sample, this clonotype turned up a few times. The J gene is TRBJ2-1, the V gene TRBV7-2, with D tentatively TRBD2 (5 bases). The germline CDR1 and CDR2 sequences are SGHTA and FQGNSA. This CDR3 is built from 13 residues. V lost 5 bases and J lost 10, with 15 bases in between. In DNA, the CDR3 is TGTGCCAGCAGCCCTGTCCGGGAAACCGAGCAGTTCTTC. Translation: CASSPVRETEQFF.

J is TRBJ2-3 and V is TRBV7-9, with 7 bases that match TRBD2. CDR1 is SEHNR and CDR2 is FQNEAQ in the germline V gene (reference sequence). CDR3 size: 17 residues. V trimming: 2 bases; J trimming: 9 bases; junction bases outside the gene matches: 17. The CDR3 nucleotides are TGTGCCAGCAGCTTAAGGTCGGCGGCGGGGGACGAAGACACGCAGTATTTT. Its protein product is CASSLRSAAGDEDTQYF.

The chain has TRBV27 and TRBJ2-3; D unclear. Germline CDR1 is MNHEY and CDR2 is SMNVEV (reference sequence). The CDR3 extends over 16 amino acids. Deletions cut 4 bases from V and 7 bases from J, with 21 bases between. CDR3 DNA: TGTGCCAGCAGTTCTTTGCCGGACCCTAGGCCATATACGCAGTATTTT. Protein product: CASSSLPDPRPYTQYF.

The rearrangement joins TRBV9 to TRBJ1-4; D unresolved. CDR1 and CDR2 (germline): SGDLS, YYNGEE. This CDR3 has 13 residues. V was clipped by 0 bases and J by 4 bases, with 4 bases between them. CDR3 bases: TGTGCCAGCAGCGTAGATGTTAATGAAAAACTGTTTTTT. The encoded protein is CASSVDVNEKLFF.

This clonotype was seen a handful of times. The V call is TRBV20-1, the J call TRBJ2-1; D not resolved. V was trimmed by 5 bases and J by 0 bases, leaving 14 bases between them. CDR1 is DFQATT, CDR2 SNEGSKA, per germline (reference sequence). The CDR3 sequence is 15 residues long. The CDR3 region is CSADPTRFSYNEQFF. DNA of the CDR3: TGCAGTGCTGACCCGACAAGGTTCTCCTACAATGAGCAGTTCTTC.

The chain recombines TRBV7-2 with TRBJ2-1; no clear D. Germline loops: CDR1 SGHTA, CDR2 FQGNSA. The V gene lost 2 bases and the J gene lost 10 bases, with 12 bases spanning the gap. This CDR3 is built from 13 residues. CDR3 sequence reads: CASSLSWIREQFF. CDR3 DNA sequence: TGTGCCAGCAGCTTAAGTTGGATCAGGGAGCAGTTCTTC.

This clonotype has only a few counts. The J gene is TRBJ2-7, the V gene TRBV12-3 or TRBV12-4; 11 nucleotides match TRBD2. The CDR3 is made up of 15 amino acids. Unmatched junction bases numbered 9, after V lost 5 bases and J lost 6 bases. The CDR3, as DNA: TGTGCCAGCAGTCCGATCACGGGACTAGCGGTCGAGCAGTACTTC. Translating gives CASSPITGLAVEQYF.

This clonotype was seen a handful of times. J is TRBJ2-7 and V is TRBV10-3; 14 bases are shared with TRBD2. V lost 4 bases, J lost 8 bases, and 7 bases stayed unmatched. Germline V gene lookup returns CDR1 ENHRY and CDR2 SYGVKD. This CDR3 is built from 15 residues. This chain's CDR3 is CAISAGTSGRSQQYF. The CDR3 bases are TGTGCCATCAGTGCCGGGACTAGCGGGAGAAGTCAGCAGTACTTC.

This clonotype has more than one count but fewer than ten. CDR3 region: CASSPKNRANEQFF. CDR3 coding DNA: TGTGCCAGCAGCCCAAAAAACAGGGCCAATGAGCAGTTCTTC. The gene calls are TRBV5-4 and TRBJ2-1, with D perhaps matching TRBD1 (6 bases). The CDR3 spans 14 residues. V lost 4 bases and J lost 6, with 14 bases in between. CDR1 SGHNT and CDR2 YYREEE come from the germline V gene (reference sequence). The entire variable domain, with the rest obtained from reference TRBV5-4 and TRBJ2-1, is as follows: ETGVTQSPTHLIKTRGQQVTLRCSSQSGHNTVSWYQQALGQGPQFIFQYYREEENGRGNFPPRFSGLQFPNYSSELNVNALELDDSALYLCASSPKNRANEQFFGPGTRLTVL.

This chain connects TRBV4-3 to TRBJ2-7; 10 nucleotides align to TRBD2. Unmatched junction bases numbered 8, after V lost 0 bases and J lost 0 bases. The germline gives CDR1 LGHNA, CDR2 YSLEER. This CDR3 has 18 amino acids. CDR3 nucleotides: TGCGCCAGCAGCCAAGATATACTAGCGGGGACATTCTCCTACGAGCAGTACTTC. This translates into CASSQDILAGTFSYEQYF.

In its sample, this clonotype was seen once. V and J are TRBV5-7 and TRBJ2-3, with D perhaps TRBD2 (5 bases). TRBV5-7 is an ORF, with its function uncertain. V lost 0 bases and J 6 bases, leaving 14 bases between the germline ends. This CDR3 is 15 amino acids long. The CDR3 nucleotides are TGTGCCAGCAGCTTGGGAGGGCCGCTCTGGGATACGCAGTATTTT. Protein sequence: CASSLGGPLWDTQYF.

The gene calls are TRBV9 and TRBJ2-7; unclear D gene. V lost 0 bases to trimming and J lost 2 bases, with 9 bases between them. This CDR3 comprises 14 residues. Germline CDR1 is SGDLS and CDR2 is YYNGEE. The CDR3 region has the DNA TGTGCCAGCAGCGTAGAAGGGTACCCCTACGAGCAGTACTTC. Translation gives CASSVEGYPYEQYF.

This clonotype was seen only a few times. The chain couples TRBV6-1 to TRBJ1-5; 7 nucleotides align to TRBD1. Germline V gene lookup returns CDR1 MNHNS and CDR2 SASEGT. This CDR3 contains 17 residues. After removal of 2 bases from V and 6 bases from J, the junction contained 13 bases not matched to a gene. The CDR3 bases are TGTGCCAGCAGTGAAATAGACAGGGCAACTACTGGTCAGCCCCAGCATTTT. Its protein product is CASSEIDRATTGQPQHF.

J is TRBJ2-3 and V is TRBV7-2; unclear D gene. V was trimmed by 4 bases and J by 6 bases, leaving 11 bases between them. The germline gives CDR1 SGHTA, CDR2 FQGNSA. The CDR3 consists of 13 residues. In nucleotides, the CDR3 is TGTGCCAGCAGCTCACCGCCCGCTGATACGCAGTATTTT. This gives the protein CASSSPPADTQYF.

This clonotype was recorded a few times. The chain carries TRBV12-3 or TRBV12-4 and TRBJ2-7; 7 bases agree with TRBD2. V dropped 7 bases and J dropped 7; count of bases not matched to a gene: 10. The CDR3 spans 13 residues. The CDR3 is CASTQGGLNEQYF. The CDR3 nucleotides are TGTGCCAGCACCCAGGGAGGGCTGAATGAGCAGTACTTC.

This sequence joins TRBV7-3 and TRBJ2-3; 8 bases map to TRBD2. Germline V CDR1 and CDR2: SGHTA, FQGTGA. This CDR3 is 15 amino acids long. V lost 1 base to trimming and J lost 5 bases; unmatched junction nucleotides: 5. The CDR3 protein is CASSLNGGVGDTQYF. In nucleotides, the CDR3 is TGTGCCAGCAGCTTAAACGGGGGGGTTGGAGATACGCAGTATTTT.

The gene calls are TRBV7-9 and TRBJ2-1; D might be TRBD1 (6 bases). Trimming cost V 9 bases and J 7 bases, with 19 bases left between them. This CDR3 contains 14 residues. Germline V lookup: CDR1 SEHNR, CDR2 FQNEAQ (reference sequence). CDR3 amino acids: CASRGTLAWNEQFF. In DNA form, the CDR3 reads TGTGCCAGTCGAGGGACATTAGCTTGGAATGAGCAGTTCTTC. The entire variable domain, with the rest obtained from reference TRBV7-9 and TRBJ2-1, is as follows: DTGVSQNPRHKITKRGQNVTFRCDPISEHNRLYWYRQTLGQGPEFLTYFQNEAQLEKSRLLSDRFSAERPKGSFSTLEIQRTEQGDSAMYLCASRGTLAWNEQFFGPGTRLTVL.

A remark on this clonotype: The junction shows a germline mismatch at one end, possibly a read error. The CDR3 DNA sequence: TGTGCCAGCAGATTAGCGAGCTGGTTGGATACGCAGTATTTT. This sequence encodes CASRLASWLDTQYF. The chain combines TRBV12-3 or TRBV12-4 with TRBJ2-3, with D possibly being TRBD2 (5 bases). The CDR3 runs to 14 residues.

The table lists this clonotype with a few counts. This chain joins TRBV4-1 and TRBJ1-5; 9 nucleotides line up with TRBD1. Germline CDR1 MGHRA, CDR2 YSYEKL. J gave up 7 bases and V 1 base, and 11 bases lay outside the gene matches. The CDR3 is 17 residues long. Here the CDR3 reads CASSQVGGTGSVQPQHF. The CDR3 DNA follows: TGCGCCAGCAGCCAAGTAGGGGGGACAGGGTCGGTGCAGCCCCAGCATTTT.

The V and J genes are TRBV27 and TRBJ2-7; 8 nucleotides align to TRBD1. V dropped 5 bases and J dropped 3; count of bases not matched to a gene: 6. Germline CDR1 and CDR2: MNHEY and SMNVEV (reference sequence). The CDR3 covers 14 residues. The CDR3 DNA reads as TGTGCCAGCAGTGTCACCGGGACAGGCTACGAGCAGTACTTC. It yields the protein CASSVTGTGYEQYF.

The V gene is TRBV20-1, the J gene TRBJ1-1; no reliable D call. This CDR3 has 12 amino acids. V was trimmed by 7 bases and J by 1 base, leaving 10 bases between them. Germline V lookup: CDR1 DFQATT, CDR2 SNEGSKA (reference sequence). CDR3: CSEDGGNTEAFF. CDR3 DNA sequence: TGCAGTGAAGACGGAGGGAACACTGAAGCTTTCTTT.

The chain combines TRBV7-8 with TRBJ2-5, with TRBD1 matching over 11 bases. Germline V gives CDR1 SGHVS, CDR2 FQNEAQ. After removal of 5 bases from V and 0 bases from J, the junction contained 2 bases not matched to a gene. The CDR3 consists of 15 residues. The CDR3 DNA reads as TGTGCCAGCAGCCGGGACAGGGGGAACCAAGAGACCCAGTACTTC. The encoded protein is CASSRDRGNQETQYF.